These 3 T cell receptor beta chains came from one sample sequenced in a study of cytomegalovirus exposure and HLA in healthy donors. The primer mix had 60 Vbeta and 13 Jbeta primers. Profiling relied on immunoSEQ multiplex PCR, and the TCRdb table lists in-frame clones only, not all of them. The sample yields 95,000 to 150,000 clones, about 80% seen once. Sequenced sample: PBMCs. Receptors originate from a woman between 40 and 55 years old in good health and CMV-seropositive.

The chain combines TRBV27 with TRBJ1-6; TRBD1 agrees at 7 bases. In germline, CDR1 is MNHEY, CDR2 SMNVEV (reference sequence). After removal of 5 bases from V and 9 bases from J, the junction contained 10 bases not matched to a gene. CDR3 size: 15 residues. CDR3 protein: CASSPWTGSFSPLHF. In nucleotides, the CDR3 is TGTGCCAGCAGTCCCTGGACAGGATCTTTTTCACCCCTCCACTTT.

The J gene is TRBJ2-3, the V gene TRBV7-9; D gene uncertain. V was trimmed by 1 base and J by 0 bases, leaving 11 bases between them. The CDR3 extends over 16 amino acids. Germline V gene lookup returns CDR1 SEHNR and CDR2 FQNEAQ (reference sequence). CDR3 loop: CASSLGFQTSTDTQYF. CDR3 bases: TGTGCCAGCAGCTTAGGGTTTCAGACTAGCACAGATACGCAGTATTTT.

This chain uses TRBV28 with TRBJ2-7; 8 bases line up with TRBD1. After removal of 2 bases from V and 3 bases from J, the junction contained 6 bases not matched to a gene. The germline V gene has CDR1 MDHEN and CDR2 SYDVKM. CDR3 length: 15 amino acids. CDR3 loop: CASSLPDRDFYEQYF. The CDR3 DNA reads TGTGCCAGCAGTTTACCGGACAGGGACTTCTACGAGCAGTACTTC. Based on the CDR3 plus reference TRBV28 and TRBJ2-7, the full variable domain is DVKVTQSSRYLVKRTGEKVFLECVQDMDHENMFWYRQDPGLGLRLIYFSYDVKMKEKGDIPEGYSVSREKKERFSLILESASTNQTSMYLCASSLPDRDFYEQYFGPGTRLTVT.